The 9 T cell receptor beta chains given below trace back to one sample, sequenced in a study of T cell changes during pregnancy in multiple sclerosis. Assay used: immunoSEQ multiplex PCR; TCRdb lists only in-frame clones, some missing. The table has 80,000 to 130,000 clones, approximately 94% seen once. Sequencing used peripheral blood, obtained before pregnancy. Every receptor here comes from a female donor with multiple sclerosis, enrolled in a pregnancy study.

The table lists this clone with a few counts. Other DNA sequences of this sample code for an identical CDR3. The rearrangement joins TRBV19 to TRBJ2-7, with 7 bases that match TRBD1. Germline V CDR1 and CDR2: LNHDA, SQIVND (reference sequence). The CDR3 covers 14 residues. The junction had 2 bases not matched to a gene; V was cut back by 1 base and J by 2 bases. The CDR3 sequence: CASSIGQGAYEQYF. In nucleotides, the CDR3 is TGTGCCAGTAGTATAGGTCAGGGGGCCTACGAGCAGTACTTC.

The chain has TRBV6-5 and TRBJ1-1; the match to TRBD1 covers 7 bases. V was pared by 0 bases and J by 4 bases, with 8 bases of the junction left unmatched. The germline gives CDR1 MNHEY, CDR2 SVGAGI. The CDR3 has 16 residues. The CDR3 coding sequence is TGTGCCAGCAGTTACTCCGCCAGGGGGTTGGTCACTGAAGCTTTCTTT. This translates into CASSYSARGLVTEAFF.

Worth noting for this clone: A read error may produce the germline difference seen at one junction end. The V gene is TRBV6-1, the J gene TRBJ1-2, with 7 nucleotides matching TRBD1. The CDR3 consists of 13 residues. Germline V gene sequence: CDR1 MNHNS, CDR2 SASEGT. For the CDR3, the DNA is TGTGCCAGCAGCGAAGGGGGCAGGGAAGTCTACACCTTC. This encodes CASSEGGREVYTF.

The V gene is TRBV11-2, the J gene TRBJ1-2; a weak D match, TRBD1 (5 bases). CDR1 is SGHAT, CDR2 FQNNGV, per germline. The CDR3 runs to 13 residues. Trimming left V 5 bases short and J 3 bases short, with 10 bases between. In nucleotides, the CDR3 is TGTGCCAGCAGCCCGGGACTCCACTATGGCTACACCTTC. This translates into CASSPGLHYGYTF.

This clone was seen a handful of times. The chain is built from TRBV27 and TRBJ2-2; perhaps TRBD2 as D (5 bases). Deletions cut 6 bases from V and 4 bases from J, with 15 bases between. This CDR3 is built from 15 residues. CDR1 is MNHEY and CDR2 is SMNVEV in the germline V gene (reference sequence). The CDR3 spells CASRPPLGSTGELFF. The CDR3 DNA reads TGTGCCAGCAGACCCCCCCTAGGGAGCACCGGGGAGCTGTTTTTT.

The rearrangement uses TRBV7-2 and TRBJ1-5, with a weak D call TRBD1 (5 bases). The V and J ends lost 4 bases and 4 bases respectively, with 14 bases between them. The V gene's germline CDR1 is SGHTA and CDR2 FQGNSA. The CDR3 contains 15 residues. As DNA, the CDR3 is TGTGCCAGCAGCTCCCCAGGGAATTTTAATCAGCCCCAGCATTTT. Translated: CASSSPGNFNQPQHF.

This chain links TRBV6-6 with TRBJ2-7; 9 positions agree with TRBD1. This CDR3 has 16 residues. From germline, CDR1 is MNHNY and CDR2 SVGAGI (reference sequence). V lost 4 bases and J lost 5; bases outside the gene matches: 12. Here the CDR3 reads CASSFPRGQGSNEQYF. CDR3 coding DNA: TGTGCCAGCAGTTTTCCCCGAGGACAGGGGAGTAACGAGCAGTACTTC.

The table lists this clone with a few counts. The rearrangement joins TRBV28 to TRBJ2-1, with TRBD2 matching over 7 bases. Germline V lookup: CDR1 MDHEN, CDR2 SYDVKM. V shed 4 bases and J 6 bases; nucleotides not matched to a gene: 12. The length of the CDR3 is 16 residues. The CDR3 is CASSSSPGGRLNEQFF. In DNA, the CDR3 is TGTGCCAGCAGTTCCTCCCCGGGCGGGAGACTCAATGAGCAGTTCTTC.

This chain connects TRBV27 to TRBJ2-2; the match to TRBD2 covers 8 bases. Trimming removed 7 bases from V and 3 bases from J; junction bases left unmatched: 7. Germline assignment: CDR1 MNHEY and CDR2 SMNVEV (reference sequence). The CDR3 is 15 amino acids. CDR3 coding DNA: TGTGCCAGCACCCGACTAGCGAGGTACACCGGGGAGCTGTTTTTT. This encodes CASTRLARYTGELFF.